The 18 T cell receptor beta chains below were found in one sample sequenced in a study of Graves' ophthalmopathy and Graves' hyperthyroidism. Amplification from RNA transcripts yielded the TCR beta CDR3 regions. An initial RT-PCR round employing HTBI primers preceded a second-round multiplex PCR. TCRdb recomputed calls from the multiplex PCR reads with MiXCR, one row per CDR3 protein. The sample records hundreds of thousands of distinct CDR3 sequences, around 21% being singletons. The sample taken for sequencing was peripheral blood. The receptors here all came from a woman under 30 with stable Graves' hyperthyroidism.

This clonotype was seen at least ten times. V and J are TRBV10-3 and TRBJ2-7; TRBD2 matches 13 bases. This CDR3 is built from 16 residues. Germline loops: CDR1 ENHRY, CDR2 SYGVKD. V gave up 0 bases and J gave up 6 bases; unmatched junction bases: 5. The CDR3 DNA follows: TGTGCCATCAGTGAGTCGATAAGGACTAGCGGGAGCGAGCAGTACTTC. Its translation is CAISESIRTSGSEQYF.

CDR3 DNA: TGCAGTGCTAGTTCCAGAAACAATCAGCCCCAGCATTTT. Its protein is CSASSRNNQPQHF. This chain connects TRBV20-1 to TRBJ1-5; D remains ambiguous. Looked up from germline, CDR1 is DFQATT and CDR2 is SNEGSKA (reference sequence). The CDR3 contains 13 residues. V lost 3 bases, J lost 3 bases, and 9 bases lay in between.

CDR3 DNA: TGCAGCGTCGGCACAGGGGATGAAGCTTTCTTT. Protein: CSVGTGDEAFF. The rearrangement uses TRBV29-1 and TRBJ1-1; 7 bases map to TRBD1. The J segment lost 7 bases and the V segment lost 6 bases, leaving 5 bases of the junction unmatched. Germline V gene sequence: CDR1 SQVTM, CDR2 ANQGSEA. CDR3 length equals 11 residues.

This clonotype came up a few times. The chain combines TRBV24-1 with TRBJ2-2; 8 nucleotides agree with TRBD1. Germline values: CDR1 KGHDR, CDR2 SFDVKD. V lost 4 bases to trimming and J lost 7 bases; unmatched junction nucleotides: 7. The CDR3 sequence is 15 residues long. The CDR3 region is CATSDPGQDHGELFF. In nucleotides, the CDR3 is TGTGCCACCAGTGACCCGGGACAGGATCACGGGGAGCTGTTTTTT.

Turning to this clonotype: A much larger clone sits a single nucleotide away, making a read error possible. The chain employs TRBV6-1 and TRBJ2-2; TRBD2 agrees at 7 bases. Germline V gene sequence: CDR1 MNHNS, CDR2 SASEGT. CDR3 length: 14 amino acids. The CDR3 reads CAGSESGIYGELFF. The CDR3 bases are TGTGCCGGCAGTGAAAGCGGGATCTACGGGGAGCTGTTTTTT.

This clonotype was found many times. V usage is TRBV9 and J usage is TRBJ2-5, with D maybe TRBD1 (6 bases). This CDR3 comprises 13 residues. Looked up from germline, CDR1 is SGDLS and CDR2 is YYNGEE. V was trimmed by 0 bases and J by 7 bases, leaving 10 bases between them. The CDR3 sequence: CASSVEEGGTQYF. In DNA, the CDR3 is TGTGCCAGCAGCGTAGAAGAAGGGGGGACCCAGTACTTC.

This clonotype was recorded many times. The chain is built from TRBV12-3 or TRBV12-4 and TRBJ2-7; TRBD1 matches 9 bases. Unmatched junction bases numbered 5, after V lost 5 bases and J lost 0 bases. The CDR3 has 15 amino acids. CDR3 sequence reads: CASSAETGGSYEQYF. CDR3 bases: TGTGCCAGCAGTGCCGAGACAGGGGGCTCCTACGAGCAGTACTTC.

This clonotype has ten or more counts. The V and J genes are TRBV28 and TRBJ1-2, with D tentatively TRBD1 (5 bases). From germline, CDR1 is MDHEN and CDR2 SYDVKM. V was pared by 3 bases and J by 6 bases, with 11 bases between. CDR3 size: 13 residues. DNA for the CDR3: TGTGCCAGCAGTTTGGGGGTTGTTAATGGCTACACCTTC. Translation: CASSLGVVNGYTF.

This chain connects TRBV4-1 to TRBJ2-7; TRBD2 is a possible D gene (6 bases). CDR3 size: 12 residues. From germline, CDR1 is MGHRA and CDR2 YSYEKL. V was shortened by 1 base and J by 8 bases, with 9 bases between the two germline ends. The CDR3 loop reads CASSQVAGQQYF. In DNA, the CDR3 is TGCGCCAGCAGCCAAGTTGCGGGGCAGCAGTACTTC.

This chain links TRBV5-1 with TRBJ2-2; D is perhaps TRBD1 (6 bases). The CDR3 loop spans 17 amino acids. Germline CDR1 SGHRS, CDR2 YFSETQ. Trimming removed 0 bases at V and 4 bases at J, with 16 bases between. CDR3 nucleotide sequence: TGCGCCAGCAGCTTGGTCTCCGGACAGAATCCCACCGGGGAGCTGTTTTTT. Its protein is CASSLVSGQNPTGELFF.

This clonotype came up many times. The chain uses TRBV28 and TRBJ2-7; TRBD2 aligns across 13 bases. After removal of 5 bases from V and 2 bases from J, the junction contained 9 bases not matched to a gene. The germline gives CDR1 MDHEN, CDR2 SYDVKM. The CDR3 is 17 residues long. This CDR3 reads CASSPKPGLAGAYEQYF. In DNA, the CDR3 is TGTGCCAGCAGTCCCAAGCCAGGACTAGCGGGAGCCTACGAGCAGTACTTC.

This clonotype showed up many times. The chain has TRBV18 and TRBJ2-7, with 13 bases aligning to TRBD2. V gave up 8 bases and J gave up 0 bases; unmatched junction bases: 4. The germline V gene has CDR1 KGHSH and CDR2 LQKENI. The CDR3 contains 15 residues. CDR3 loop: CASSRTSGSSYEQYF. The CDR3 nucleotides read TGTGCCAGCAGCAGGACTAGCGGGAGCTCCTACGAGCAGTACTTC.

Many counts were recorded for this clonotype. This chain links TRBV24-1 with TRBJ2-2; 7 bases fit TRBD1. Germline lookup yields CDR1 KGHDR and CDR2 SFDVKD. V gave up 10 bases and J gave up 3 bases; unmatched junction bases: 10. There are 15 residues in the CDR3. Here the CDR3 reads CATSTGLVYTGELFF. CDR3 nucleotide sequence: TGTGCCACATCGACAGGGTTGGTGTACACCGGGGAGCTGTTTTTT.

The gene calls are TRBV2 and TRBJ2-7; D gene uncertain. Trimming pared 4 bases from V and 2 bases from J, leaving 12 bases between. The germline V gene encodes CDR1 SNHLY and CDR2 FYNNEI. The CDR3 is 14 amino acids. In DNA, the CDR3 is TGTGCCAGCAGTGTAGGGCAGAACCCCTACGAGCAGTACTTC. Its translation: CASSVGQNPYEQYF.

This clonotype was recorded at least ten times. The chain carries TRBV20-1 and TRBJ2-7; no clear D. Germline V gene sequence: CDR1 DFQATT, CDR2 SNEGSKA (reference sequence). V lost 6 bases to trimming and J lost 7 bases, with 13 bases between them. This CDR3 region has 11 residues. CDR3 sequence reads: CSARLRHEQYF. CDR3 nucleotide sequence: TGCAGTGCCCGCCTTAGGCATGAGCAGTACTTC.

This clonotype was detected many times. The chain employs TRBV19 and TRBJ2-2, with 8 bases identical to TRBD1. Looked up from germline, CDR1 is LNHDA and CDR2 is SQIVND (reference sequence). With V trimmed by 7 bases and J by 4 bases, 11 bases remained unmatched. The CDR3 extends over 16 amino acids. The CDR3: CASISRGPPGTGELFF. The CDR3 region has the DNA TGTGCCAGTATATCCAGGGGGCCGCCCGGCACCGGGGAGCTGTTTTTT.

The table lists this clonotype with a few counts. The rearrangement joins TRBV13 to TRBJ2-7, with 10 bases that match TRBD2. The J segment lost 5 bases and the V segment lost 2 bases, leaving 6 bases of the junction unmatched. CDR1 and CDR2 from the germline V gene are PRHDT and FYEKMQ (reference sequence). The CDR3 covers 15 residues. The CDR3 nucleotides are TGTGCCAGCAGCTTAAGAACTAGCGGGAACCACGAGCAGTACTTC. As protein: CASSLRTSGNHEQYF.

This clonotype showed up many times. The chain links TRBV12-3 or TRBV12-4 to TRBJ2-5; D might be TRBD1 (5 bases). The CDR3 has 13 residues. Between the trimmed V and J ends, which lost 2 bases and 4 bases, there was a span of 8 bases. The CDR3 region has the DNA TGTGCCAGCAGTTTAAGGGGCCCAGAGACCCAGTACTTC. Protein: CASSLRGPETQYF.